The clone carrying this T cell receptor beta chain turned up a few times. Its specificity is not known. The entry originates in a study of cytomegalovirus exposure and HLA in healthy donors. Study-wide findings and caveats: The records held CMV serostatus as the only immune exposure information. CMV antigen specificity was confirmed in vitro for three CMV-associated chains.

CDR3 length equals 14 residues. Deletions cut 1 base from V and 9 bases from J, with 13 bases between. Germline values: CDR1 GTSNPN, CDR2 SVGIG (reference sequence). PCR used 60 Vbeta primers and 13 Jbeta primers. Assay used: immunoSEQ multiplex PCR; TCRdb lists only in-frame clones, some missing. The table includes roughly 120,000 clones, roughly 14% detected once. This chain connects TRBV30 to TRBJ1-6; weak D call: TRBD1 (5 bases). This receptor was obtained from a woman between 18 and 29 years old in good health and CMV-seronegative. The sequencing input was PBMCs. CDR3 loop: CAWSGGREGSPLHF. In DNA, the CDR3 is TGTGCCTGGAGTGGGGGACGGGAGGGTTCACCCCTCCACTTT.